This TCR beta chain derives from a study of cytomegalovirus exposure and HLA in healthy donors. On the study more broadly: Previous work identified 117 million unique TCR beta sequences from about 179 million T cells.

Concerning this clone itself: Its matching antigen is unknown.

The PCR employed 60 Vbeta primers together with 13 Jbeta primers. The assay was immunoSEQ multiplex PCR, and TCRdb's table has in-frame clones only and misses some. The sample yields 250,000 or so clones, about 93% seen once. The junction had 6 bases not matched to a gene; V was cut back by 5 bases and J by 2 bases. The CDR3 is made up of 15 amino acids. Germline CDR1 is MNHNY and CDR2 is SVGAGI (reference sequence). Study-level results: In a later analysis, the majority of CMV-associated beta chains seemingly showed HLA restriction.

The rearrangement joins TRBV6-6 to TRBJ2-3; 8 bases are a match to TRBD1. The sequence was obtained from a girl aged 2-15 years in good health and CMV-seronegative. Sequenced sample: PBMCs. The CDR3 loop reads CASSNRQGTTDTQYF. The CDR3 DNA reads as TGTGCCAGCAGTAACAGACAGGGGACCACAGATACGCAGTATTTT.